Presented here are 8 T cell receptor beta chains from one specimen sequenced in a study of blood T cells in healthy people across ages. With a J-beta primer mix and a sample-barcoded 5' primer, a second PCR ran about 7 to 12 cycles. Using its own MiXCR run on the 5' RACE reads, TCRdb lists one record per CDR3 protein. The table records some 1,800,000 distinct CDR3 sequences, around 40% of them present only once. Sequencing input: blood. These receptors came from a human donor in good health.

The chain recombines TRBV6-5 with TRBJ1-5; D is uncertain. From germline, CDR1 is MNHEY and CDR2 SVGAGI. CDR3 length: 16 amino acids. V lost 4 bases to trimming and J lost 4 bases, with 17 bases between them. The CDR3 spells CASSFWDGRVNQPQHF. CDR3 nucleotides: TGTGCCAGCAGTTTCTGGGATGGTAGGGTAAATCAGCCCCAGCATTTT.

This clonotype showed up just a few times. An end of the junction does not agree with germline; a read error may underlie this. The chain uses TRBV7-9 and TRBJ1-5; D gene uncertain. Germline V gene data show CDR1 as SEHNR and CDR2 as FQNEAQ (reference sequence). CDR3 length equals 18 residues. The CDR3 region has the DNA TGTGCCGGCAGCCCGGGGAGAGTCGGTCGGATTAGCAATCAGCCCCAGCATTTT. This translates into CAGSPGRVGRISNQPQHF. The whole variable domain, remainder taken from reference TRBV7-9 and TRBJ1-5, is DTGVSQNPRHKITKRGQNVTFRCDPISEHNRLYWYRQTLGQGPEFLTYFQNEAQLEKSRLLSDRFSAERPKGSFSTLEIQRTEQGDSAMYLCAGSPGRVGRISNQPQHFGDGTRLSIL.

This chain's CDR3 is CASSSTLLRYEQYF. In DNA form, the CDR3 reads TGTGCCAGCAGTTCCACCCTCCTCCGTTACGAGCAGTACTTC. The V gene is TRBV28, the J gene TRBJ2-7; D is unclear. Germline-derived CDR1 and CDR2 are MDHEN and SYDVKM. The ends were cut back, 4 bases at V and 4 bases at J, with 14 bases in the middle. The CDR3 covers 14 residues. Variable domain in full (rest from reference TRBV28 and TRBJ2-7): DVKVTQSSRYLVKRTGEKVFLECVQDMDHENMFWYRQDPGLGLRLIYFSYDVKMKEKGDIPEGYSVSREKKERFSLILESASTNQTSMYLCASSSTLLRYEQYFGPGTRLTVT.

This clonotype turned up a few times. The V call is TRBV7-2, the J call TRBJ2-3; TRBD2 is a possible D gene (6 bases). The CDR3 is made up of 13 amino acids. V was shortened by 4 bases and J by 7 bases, with 12 bases between the two germline ends. The germline gives CDR1 SGHTA, CDR2 FQGNSA. CDR3 protein: CASSSPSANTQYF. Here the CDR3 DNA reads TGTGCCAGCAGCTCACCTAGCGCTAATACGCAGTATTTT.

The gene calls are TRBV3-1 and TRBJ1-2; D uncertain. Between the trimmed V and J ends, which lost 5 bases and 4 bases, there was a span of 14 bases. The V gene's germline CDR1 is LGHDT and CDR2 YNNKEL (reference sequence). The CDR3 is made up of 14 amino acids. The chain's CDR3 is CASSRTSGSYGYTF. The CDR3 region has the DNA TGTGCCAGCAGCAGGACTTCAGGATCCTATGGCTACACCTTC.

J is TRBJ2-5 and V is TRBV12-3 or TRBV12-4; D is uncertain. The CDR3 is 12 amino acids. Between the trimmed V and J ends, which lost 9 bases and 5 bases, there was a span of 13 bases. CDR3 sequence: CASTTEGETQYF. The CDR3 coding sequence is TGTGCCAGTACTACAGAAGGGGAGACCCAGTACTTC.

V is TRBV7-9 and J is TRBJ1-1; D call uncertain. V was shortened by 1 base and J by 3 bases, with 18 bases between the two germline ends. This CDR3 has 17 residues. Germline V CDR1 and CDR2: SEHNR, FQNEAQ (reference sequence). CDR3 residues: CASSLVLRVPTHTEAFF. CDR3 coding DNA: TGTGCCAGCAGCTTAGTGCTCAGAGTCCCGACACACACTGAAGCTTTCTTT. Full variable domain (outside the CDR3, taken from reference TRBV7-9 and TRBJ1-1): DTGVSQNPRHKITKRGQNVTFRCDPISEHNRLYWYRQTLGQGPEFLTYFQNEAQLEKSRLLSDRFSAERPKGSFSTLEIQRTEQGDSAMYLCASSLVLRVPTHTEAFFGQGTRLTVV.

This clonotype occurred many times. The V gene is TRBV2, the J gene TRBJ1-2; D ambiguous. CDR3 length: 10 amino acids. Per the germline V gene, CDR1 is SNHLY and CDR2 is FYNNEI. Trimming shortened V by 6 bases and J by 3 bases, and 2 bases separated the two germline ends. The CDR3 sequence is CASSDYGYTF. The CDR3 coding sequence is TGTGCCAGCAGCGACTATGGCTACACCTTC.